A selection of T cell receptor beta chains follows, all from one sample in a study of blood T cell repertoires in COVID-19. Measured with immunoSEQ multiplex PCR; TCRdb has only the in-frame clones, and not every one. The sample yields 150,000 to 200,000 clones, more than 65% seen once. The sequenced sample consisted of PBMCs or T cells enriched from blood (not recorded which). The receptor set was obtained from a man in his forties who had recovered from COVID-19. The CDR3 runs from the conserved cysteine through the conserved F or W. D genes are given only for firm matches. Rows may omit the clone size; those that give it use once, few, many or a size class.

.,TRBV28,few,TRBJ1-3,CASSSPQLGGLSGNTIYF
.,TRBV5-4,few,TRBJ1-4,CASSLSAGVEKLFF
.,TRBV2,.,TRBJ2-7,CASRREAYEQYF
TRBD1,TRBV30,.,TRBJ1-2,CAWSVDRGQNGYTF
TRBD1,TRBV6-5,.,TRBJ1-2,CASSRDRPGDYGYTF
TRBD1,TRBV5-1,.,TRBJ1-2,CASSLDGQGFYGYTF
TRBD1,TRBV5-4,.,TRBJ1-6,CASSPGQGIPLHF
.,TRBV30,.,TRBJ1-2,CAWRIGGTNYGYTF
.,TRBV6-5,.,TRBJ2-3,CASQVGRSTDTQYF
.,TRBV10-3,.,TRBJ1-1,CAISEFAGAEAFF
TRBD1,TRBV2,.,TRBJ2-7,CAVPGDRGQEQYF
.,TRBV2,once,TRBJ1-2,CASSTSRQWGGPYGYTF
TRBD1,TRBV7-2,.,TRBJ2-1,CASSSQGQGAGEQFF